Listed here are 2 T cell receptor beta chains from one sample, sequenced in a study of lymphopenia after photon versus proton radiotherapy. This table comes from immunoSEQ multiplex PCR, and its TCRdb copy is limited to in-frame clones, with some not included. The sample includes 50,000 to 65,000 clones, around 90% of them seen just once. The source material was peripheral blood, sampled from a patient treated with proton-based radiotherapy. These receptors were taken from a man at least 80 years old with esophageal cancer.

This chain links TRBV7-2 with TRBJ2-3; D not resolved. V was shortened by 1 base and J by 11 bases, with 10 bases between the two germline ends. Per the germline V gene, CDR1 is SGHTA and CDR2 is FQGNSA. The CDR3 covers 12 residues. CDR3 DNA: TGTGCCAGCAGCTTAGGGGCAGCCCTGCAGTATTTT. As protein: CASSLGAALQYF.

For the CDR3, the DNA is TGTGCCAGTAGGCCATGGGGGGCTTTGGTTGGCTACACCTTC. It encodes CASRPWGALVGYTF. This chain uses TRBV19 with TRBJ1-2; possible D gene TRBD1, 6 bases. Germline values: CDR1 LNHDA, CDR2 SQIVND (reference sequence). This CDR3 is built from 14 residues. V gave up 6 bases and J gave up 7 bases, with 18 bases separating them.